This T cell receptor beta chain appears in the sequencing data of a study of T cell responses to AZD1222 COVID-19 vaccine. Profiling relied on immunoSEQ multiplex PCR, and the TCRdb table lists in-frame clones only, not all of them. The sample lists about 150,000 clones; 80% to 90% were seen once. Germline values: CDR1 LNHDA, CDR2 SQIVND (reference sequence). The ends lost 2 bases at V and 1 base at J; junction bases unmatched: 3. The CDR3 runs 16 residues. This TCR was recovered from an adult in good health. The starting material was peripheral blood, obtained on day 0 of AZD1222 vaccination. This chain uses TRBV19 with TRBJ2-3, with TRBD2 matching 10 bases. CDR3 sequence: CASSILAGARTDTQYF. The CDR3 bases are TGTGCCAGTAGTATACTAGCGGGGGCTCGCACAGATACGCAGTATTTT.